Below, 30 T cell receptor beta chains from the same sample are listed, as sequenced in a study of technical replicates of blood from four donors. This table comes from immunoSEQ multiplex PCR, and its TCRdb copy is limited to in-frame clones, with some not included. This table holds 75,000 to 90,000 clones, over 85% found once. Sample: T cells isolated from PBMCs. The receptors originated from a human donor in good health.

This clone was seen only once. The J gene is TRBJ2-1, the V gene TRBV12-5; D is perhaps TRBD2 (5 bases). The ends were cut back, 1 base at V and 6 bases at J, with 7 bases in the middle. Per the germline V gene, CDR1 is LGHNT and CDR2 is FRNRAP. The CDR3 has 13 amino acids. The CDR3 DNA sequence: TGTGCTAGTGGTTTGGGGACTGCCAATGAGCAGTTCTTC. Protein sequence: CASGLGTANEQFF. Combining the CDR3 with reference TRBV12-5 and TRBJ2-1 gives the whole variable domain DARVTQTPRHKVTEMGQEVTMRCQPILGHNTVFWYRQTMMQGLELLAYFRNRAPLDDSGMPKDRFSAEMPDATLATLKIQPSEPRDSAVYFCASGLGTANEQFFGPGTRLTVL.

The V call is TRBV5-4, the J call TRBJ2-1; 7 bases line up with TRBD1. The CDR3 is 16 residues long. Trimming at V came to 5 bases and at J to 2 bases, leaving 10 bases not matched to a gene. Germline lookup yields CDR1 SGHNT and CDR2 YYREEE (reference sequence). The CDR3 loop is CASRQETGAPYNEQFF. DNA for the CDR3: TGTGCCAGCAGGCAAGAAACAGGGGCCCCCTACAATGAGCAGTTCTTC.

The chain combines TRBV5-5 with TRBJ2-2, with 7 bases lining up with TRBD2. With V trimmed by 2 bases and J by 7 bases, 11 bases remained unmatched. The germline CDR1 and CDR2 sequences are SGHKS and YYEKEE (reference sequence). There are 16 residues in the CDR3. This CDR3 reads CASSLLRGRLNGELFF. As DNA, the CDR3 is TGTGCCAGCAGCTTATTACGCGGGAGACTTAACGGGGAGCTGTTTTTT.

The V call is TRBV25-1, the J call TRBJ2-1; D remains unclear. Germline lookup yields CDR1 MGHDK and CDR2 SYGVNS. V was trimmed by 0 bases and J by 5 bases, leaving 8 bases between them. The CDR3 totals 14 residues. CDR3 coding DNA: TGTGCCAGCAGTGAATACCATGAGGACAATGAGCAGTTCTTC. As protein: CASSEYHEDNEQFF.

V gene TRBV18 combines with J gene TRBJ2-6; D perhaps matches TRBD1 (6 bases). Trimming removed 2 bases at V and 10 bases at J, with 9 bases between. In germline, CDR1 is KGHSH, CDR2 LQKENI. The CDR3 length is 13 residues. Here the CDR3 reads CASSPSQGNVLTF. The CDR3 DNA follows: TGTGCCAGCTCACCATCCCAGGGGAACGTCCTGACTTTC.

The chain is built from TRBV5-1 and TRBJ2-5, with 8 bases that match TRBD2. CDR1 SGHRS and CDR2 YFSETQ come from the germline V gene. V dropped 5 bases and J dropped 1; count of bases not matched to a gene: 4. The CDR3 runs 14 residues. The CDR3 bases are TGCGCCAGCAGAGCGGGAGCAGTCCAAGAGACCCAGTACTTC. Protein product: CASRAGAVQETQYF.

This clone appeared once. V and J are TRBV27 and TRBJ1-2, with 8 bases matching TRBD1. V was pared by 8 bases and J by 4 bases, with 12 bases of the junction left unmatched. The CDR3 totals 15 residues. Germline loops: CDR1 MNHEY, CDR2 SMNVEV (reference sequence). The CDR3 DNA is TGTGCCAGCTTCGGACGGACAGGGCAACTCTATGGCTACACCTTC. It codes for CASFGRTGQLYGYTF.

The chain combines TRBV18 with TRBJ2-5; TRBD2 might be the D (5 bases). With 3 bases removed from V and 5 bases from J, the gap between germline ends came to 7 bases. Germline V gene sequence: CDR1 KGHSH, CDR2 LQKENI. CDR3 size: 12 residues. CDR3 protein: CASSPSGETQYF. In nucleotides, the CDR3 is TGTGCCAGCTCACCGTCGGGGGAGACCCAGTACTTC.

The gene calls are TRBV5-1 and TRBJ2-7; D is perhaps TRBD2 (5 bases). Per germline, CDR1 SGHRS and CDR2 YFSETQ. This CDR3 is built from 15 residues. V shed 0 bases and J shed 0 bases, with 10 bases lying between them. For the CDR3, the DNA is TGCGCCAGCAGCTTGGATGCGGGCCTCTCCTACGAGCAGTACTTC. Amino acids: CASSLDAGLSYEQYF.

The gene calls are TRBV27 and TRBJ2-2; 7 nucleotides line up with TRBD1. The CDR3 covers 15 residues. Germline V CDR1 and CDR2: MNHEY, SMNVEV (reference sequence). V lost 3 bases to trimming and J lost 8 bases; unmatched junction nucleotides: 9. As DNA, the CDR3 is TGTGCCAGCAGTTTCACTAGGACAGGTTCTGGGGAGCTGTTTTTT. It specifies CASSFTRTGSGELFF.

CDR3 loop: CASGTGNGANVLTF. DNA of the CDR3: TGTGCCAGCGGAACAGGGAACGGGGCCAACGTCCTGACTTTC. The rearrangement links TRBV27 to TRBJ2-6, with D possibly being TRBD1 (6 bases). Germline CDR1 MNHEY, CDR2 SMNVEV (reference sequence). V was cut by 8 bases and J by 4 bases, with 12 bases left in between. The CDR3 consists of 14 residues.

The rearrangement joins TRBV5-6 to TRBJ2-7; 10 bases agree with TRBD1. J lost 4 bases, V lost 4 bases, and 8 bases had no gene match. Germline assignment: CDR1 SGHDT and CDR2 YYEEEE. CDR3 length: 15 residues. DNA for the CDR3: TGTGCCAGCAGCATTCCGGGACAGGGGACTTACGAGCAGTACTTC. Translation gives CASSIPGQGTYEQYF.

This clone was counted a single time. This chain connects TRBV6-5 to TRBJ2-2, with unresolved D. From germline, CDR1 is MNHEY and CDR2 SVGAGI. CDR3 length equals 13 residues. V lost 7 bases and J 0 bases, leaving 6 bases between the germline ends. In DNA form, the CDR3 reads TGTGCCAGCACGGTCGCGAACACCGGGGAGCTGTTTTTT. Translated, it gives CASTVANTGELFF.

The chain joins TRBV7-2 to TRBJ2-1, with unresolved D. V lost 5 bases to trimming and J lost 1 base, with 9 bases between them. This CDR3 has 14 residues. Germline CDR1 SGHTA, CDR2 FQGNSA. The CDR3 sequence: CASSPSWSYNEQFF. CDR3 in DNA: TGTGCCAGCAGCCCCAGTTGGTCCTACAATGAGCAGTTCTTC.

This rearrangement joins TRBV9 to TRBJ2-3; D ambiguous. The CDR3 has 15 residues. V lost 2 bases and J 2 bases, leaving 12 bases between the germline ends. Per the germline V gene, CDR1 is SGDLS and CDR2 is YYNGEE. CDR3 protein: CASSVHSETTDTQYF. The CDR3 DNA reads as TGTGCCAGCAGCGTGCATTCGGAGACCACAGATACGCAGTATTTT.

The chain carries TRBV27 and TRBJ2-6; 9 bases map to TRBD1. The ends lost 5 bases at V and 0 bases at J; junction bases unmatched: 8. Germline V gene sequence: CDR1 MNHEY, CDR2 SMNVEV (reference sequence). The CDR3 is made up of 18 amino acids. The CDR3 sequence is CASSPGTGSPSGANVLTF. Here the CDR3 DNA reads TGTGCCAGCAGTCCGGGGACAGGGTCCCCCTCTGGGGCCAACGTCCTGACTTTC.

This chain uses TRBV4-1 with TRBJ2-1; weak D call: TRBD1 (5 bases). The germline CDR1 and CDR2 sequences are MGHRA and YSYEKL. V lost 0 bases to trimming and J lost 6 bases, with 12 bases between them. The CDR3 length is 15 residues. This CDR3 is CASSQDRQGSNEQFF. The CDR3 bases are TGCGCCAGCAGCCAAGATCGGCAGGGTTCCAATGAGCAGTTCTTC.

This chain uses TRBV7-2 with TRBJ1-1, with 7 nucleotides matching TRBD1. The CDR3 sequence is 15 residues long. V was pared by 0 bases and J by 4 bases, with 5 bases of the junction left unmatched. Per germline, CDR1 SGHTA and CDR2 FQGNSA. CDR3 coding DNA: TGTGCCAGCAGCTTAGCCTATCAGGGGGGCACTGAAGCTTTCTTT. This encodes CASSLAYQGGTEAFF.

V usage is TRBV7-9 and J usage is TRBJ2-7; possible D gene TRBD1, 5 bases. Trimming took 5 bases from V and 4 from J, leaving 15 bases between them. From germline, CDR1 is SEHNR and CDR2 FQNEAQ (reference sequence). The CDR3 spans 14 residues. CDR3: CASSPSRAVYEQYF. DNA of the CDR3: TGTGCCAGCAGCCCCTCCAGGGCGGTGTACGAGCAGTACTTC.

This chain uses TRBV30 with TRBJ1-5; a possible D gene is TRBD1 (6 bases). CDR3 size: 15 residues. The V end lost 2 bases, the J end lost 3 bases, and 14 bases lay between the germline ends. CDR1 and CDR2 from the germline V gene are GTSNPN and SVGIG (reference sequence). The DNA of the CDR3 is TGTGCCTGGAGTATAAGGGGGGGAATCAATCAGCCCCAGCATTTT. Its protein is CAWSIRGGINQPQHF.

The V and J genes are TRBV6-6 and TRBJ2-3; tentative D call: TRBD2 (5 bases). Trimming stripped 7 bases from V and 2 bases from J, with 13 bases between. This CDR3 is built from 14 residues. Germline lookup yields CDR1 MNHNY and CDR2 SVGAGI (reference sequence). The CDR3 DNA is TGTGCCAGCACAGAGCGGATAGACACAGATACGCAGTATTTT. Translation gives CASTERIDTDTQYF.

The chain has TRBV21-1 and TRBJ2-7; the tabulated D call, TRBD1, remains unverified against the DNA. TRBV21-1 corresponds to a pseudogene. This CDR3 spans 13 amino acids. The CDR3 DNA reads TGTGCCAGCAGCAAAGGACAGATCTACGAGCAGTACTTC. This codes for CASSKGQIYEQYF.

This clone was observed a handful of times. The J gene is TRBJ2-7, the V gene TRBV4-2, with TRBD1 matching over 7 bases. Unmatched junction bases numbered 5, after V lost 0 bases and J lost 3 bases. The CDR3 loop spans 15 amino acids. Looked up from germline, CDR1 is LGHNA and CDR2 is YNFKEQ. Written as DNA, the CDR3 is TGTGCCAGCAGCCAAGAAGGGGACAGATTCTACGAGCAGTACTTC. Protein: CASSQEGDRFYEQYF.

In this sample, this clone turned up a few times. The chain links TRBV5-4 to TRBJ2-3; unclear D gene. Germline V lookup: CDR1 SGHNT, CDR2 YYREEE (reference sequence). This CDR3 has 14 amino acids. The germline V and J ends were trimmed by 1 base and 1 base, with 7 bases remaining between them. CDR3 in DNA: TGTGCCAGCAGCTTGACGAGTGGCACAGATACGCAGTATTTT. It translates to CASSLTSGTDTQYF.

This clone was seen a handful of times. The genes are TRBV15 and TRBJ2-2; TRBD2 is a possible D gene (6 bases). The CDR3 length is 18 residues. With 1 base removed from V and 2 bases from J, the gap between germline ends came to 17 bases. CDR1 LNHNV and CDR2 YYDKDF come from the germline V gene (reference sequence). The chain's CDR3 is CATSRVSQGGPNTGELFF. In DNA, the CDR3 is TGTGCCACCAGCAGAGTATCCCAGGGAGGCCCTAACACCGGGGAGCTGTTTTTT. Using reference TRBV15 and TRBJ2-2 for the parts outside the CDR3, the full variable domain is DAMVIQNPRYQVTQFGKPVTLSCSQTLNHNVMYWYQQKSSQAPKLLFHYYDKDFNNEADTPDNFQSRRPNTSFCFLDIRSPGLGDTAMYLCATSRVSQGGPNTGELFFGEGSRLTVL.

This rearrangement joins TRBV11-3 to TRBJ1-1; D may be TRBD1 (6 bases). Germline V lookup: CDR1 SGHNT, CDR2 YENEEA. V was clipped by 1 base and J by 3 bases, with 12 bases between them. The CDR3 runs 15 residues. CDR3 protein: CASSLVRGADTEAFF. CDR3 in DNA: TGTGCCAGCAGCTTAGTTCGGGGGGCCGACACTGAAGCTTTCTTT.

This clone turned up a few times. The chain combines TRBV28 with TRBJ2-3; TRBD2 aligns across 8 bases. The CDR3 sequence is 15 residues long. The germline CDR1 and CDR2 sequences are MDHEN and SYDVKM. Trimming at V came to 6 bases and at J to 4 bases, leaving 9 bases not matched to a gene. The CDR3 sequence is CASRPSGSVSDTQYF. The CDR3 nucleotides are TGTGCCAGCAGACCGAGCGGGAGTGTATCAGATACGCAGTATTTT.

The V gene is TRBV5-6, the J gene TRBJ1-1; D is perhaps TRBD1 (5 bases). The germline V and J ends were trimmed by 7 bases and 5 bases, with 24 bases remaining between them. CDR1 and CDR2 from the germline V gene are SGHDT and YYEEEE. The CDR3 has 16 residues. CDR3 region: CASRSLGGGLRTEAFF. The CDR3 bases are TGTGCCAGCCGCTCCCTCGGCGGGGGGTTGAGGACTGAAGCTTTCTTT.

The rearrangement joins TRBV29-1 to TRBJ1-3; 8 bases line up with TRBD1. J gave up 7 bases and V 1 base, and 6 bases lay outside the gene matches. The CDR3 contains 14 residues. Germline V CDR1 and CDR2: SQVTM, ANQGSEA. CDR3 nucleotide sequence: TGCAGCGTTGAAGGGACAGGGCTCTCCAACACCATATATTTT. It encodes CSVEGTGLSNTIYF.

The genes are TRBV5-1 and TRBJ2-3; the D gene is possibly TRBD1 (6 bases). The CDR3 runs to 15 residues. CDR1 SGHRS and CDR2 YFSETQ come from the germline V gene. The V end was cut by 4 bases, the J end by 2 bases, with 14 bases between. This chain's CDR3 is CASSLSGQHTDTQYF. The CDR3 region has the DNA TGCGCCAGCAGCCTATCCGGACAGCACACAGATACGCAGTATTTT.